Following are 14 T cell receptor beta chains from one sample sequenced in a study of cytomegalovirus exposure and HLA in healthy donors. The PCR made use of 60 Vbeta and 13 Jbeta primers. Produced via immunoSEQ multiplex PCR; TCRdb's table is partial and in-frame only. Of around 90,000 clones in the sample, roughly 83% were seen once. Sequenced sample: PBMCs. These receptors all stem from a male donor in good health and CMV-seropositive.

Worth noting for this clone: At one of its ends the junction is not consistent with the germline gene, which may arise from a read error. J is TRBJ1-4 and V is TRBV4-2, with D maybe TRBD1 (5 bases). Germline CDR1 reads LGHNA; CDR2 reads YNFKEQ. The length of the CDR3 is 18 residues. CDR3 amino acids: CANSQKGTLEPTNEKLFF. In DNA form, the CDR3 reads TGTGCCAACAGCCAAAAGGGGACTCTAGAGCCAACTAATGAAAAACTGTTTTTT.

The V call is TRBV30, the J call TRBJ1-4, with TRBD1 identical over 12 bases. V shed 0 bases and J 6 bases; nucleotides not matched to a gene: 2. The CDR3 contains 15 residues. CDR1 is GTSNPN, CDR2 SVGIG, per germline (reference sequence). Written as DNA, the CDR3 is TGTGCCTGGAGTGTAAGGGACAGGGGGCATGAAAAACTGTTTTTT. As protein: CAWSVRDRGHEKLFF. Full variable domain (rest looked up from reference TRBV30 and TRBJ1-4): SQTIHQWPATLVQPVGSPLSLECTVEGTSNPNLYWYRQAAGRGLQLLFYSVGIGQISSEVPQNLSASRPQDRQFILSSKKLLLSDSGFYLCAWSVRDRGHEKLFFGSGTQLSVL.

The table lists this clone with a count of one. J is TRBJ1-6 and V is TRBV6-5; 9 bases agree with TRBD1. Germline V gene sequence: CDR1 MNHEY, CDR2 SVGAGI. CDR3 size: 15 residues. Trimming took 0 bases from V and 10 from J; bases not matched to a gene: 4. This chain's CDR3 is CASSYSGDRDSPLHF. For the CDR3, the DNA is TGTGCCAGCAGTTACTCGGGGGACAGGGACTCACCCCTCCACTTT.

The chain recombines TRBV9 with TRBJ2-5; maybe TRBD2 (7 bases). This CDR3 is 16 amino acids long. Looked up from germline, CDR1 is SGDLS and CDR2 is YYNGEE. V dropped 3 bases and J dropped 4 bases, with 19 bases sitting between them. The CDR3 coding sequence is TGTGCCAGCAGCGCGAGGGAGGGGGGAATGTCAGAGACCCAGTACTTC. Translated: CASSAREGGMSETQYF.

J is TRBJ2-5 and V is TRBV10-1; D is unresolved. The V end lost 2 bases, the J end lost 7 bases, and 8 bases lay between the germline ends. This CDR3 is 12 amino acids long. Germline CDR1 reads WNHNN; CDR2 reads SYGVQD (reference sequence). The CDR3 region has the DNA TGCGCCAGCAGTGAGGTGTCGGGGACCCAGTACTTC. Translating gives CASSEVSGTQYF.

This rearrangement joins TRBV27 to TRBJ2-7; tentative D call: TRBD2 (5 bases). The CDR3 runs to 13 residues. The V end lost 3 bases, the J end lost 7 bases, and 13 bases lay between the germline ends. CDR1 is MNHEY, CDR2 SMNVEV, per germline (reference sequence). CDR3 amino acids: CASSFVRAQEQYF. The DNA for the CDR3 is TGTGCCAGCAGTTTCGTGAGGGCCCAAGAGCAGTACTTC.

CDR3 residues: CASTSGTPPYNEQFF. Written as DNA, the CDR3 is TGCGCCAGCACCTCCGGGACACCACCTTACAATGAGCAGTTCTTC. The chain employs TRBV5-1 and TRBJ2-1; possibly TRBD1 for D (6 bases). Germline V gene data show CDR1 as SGHRS and CDR2 as YFSETQ. The CDR3 is made up of 15 amino acids. Trimming removed 6 bases at V and 4 bases at J, with 17 bases between.

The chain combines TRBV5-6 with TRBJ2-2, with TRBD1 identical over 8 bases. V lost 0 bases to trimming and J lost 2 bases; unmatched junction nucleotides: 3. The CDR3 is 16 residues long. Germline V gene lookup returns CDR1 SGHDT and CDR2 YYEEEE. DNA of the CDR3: TGTGCCAGCAGCTTGGGACAGGGGCTAAACACCGGGGAGCTGTTTTTT. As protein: CASSLGQGLNTGELFF.

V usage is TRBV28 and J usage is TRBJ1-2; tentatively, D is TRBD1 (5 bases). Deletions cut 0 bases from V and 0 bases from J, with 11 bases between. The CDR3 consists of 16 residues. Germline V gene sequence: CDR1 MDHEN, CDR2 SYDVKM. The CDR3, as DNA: TGTGCCAGCAGTTTATGGTCAGGGCCTACTAACTATGGCTACACCTTC. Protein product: CASSLWSGPTNYGYTF.

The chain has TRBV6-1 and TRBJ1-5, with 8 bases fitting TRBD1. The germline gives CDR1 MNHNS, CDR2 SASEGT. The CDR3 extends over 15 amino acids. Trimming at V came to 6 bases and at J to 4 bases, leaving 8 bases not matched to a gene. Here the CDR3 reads CASSEPRQGNQPQHF. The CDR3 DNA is TGTGCCAGCAGCGAACCACGACAGGGGAATCAGCCCCAGCATTTT.

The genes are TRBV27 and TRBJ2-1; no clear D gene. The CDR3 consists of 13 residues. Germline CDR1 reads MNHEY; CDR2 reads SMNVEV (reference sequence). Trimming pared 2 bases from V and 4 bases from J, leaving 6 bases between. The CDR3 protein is CASSLGRYNEQFF. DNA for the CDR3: TGTGCCAGCAGTTTAGGCCGATACAATGAGCAGTTCTTC.

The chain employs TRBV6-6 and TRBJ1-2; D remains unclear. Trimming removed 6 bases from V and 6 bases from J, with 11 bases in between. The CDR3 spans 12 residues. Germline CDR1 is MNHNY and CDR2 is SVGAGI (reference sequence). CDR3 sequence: CASSSEVDGYTF. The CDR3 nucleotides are TGTGCCAGCAGCTCCGAGGTGGATGGCTACACCTTC.

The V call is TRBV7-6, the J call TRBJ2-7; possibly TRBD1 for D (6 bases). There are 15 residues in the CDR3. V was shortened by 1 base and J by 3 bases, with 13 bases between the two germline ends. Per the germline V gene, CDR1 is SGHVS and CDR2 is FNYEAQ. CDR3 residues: CASSLGTGRSYEQYF. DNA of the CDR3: TGTGCCAGCAGCTTAGGCACAGGGAGAAGCTACGAGCAGTACTTC.

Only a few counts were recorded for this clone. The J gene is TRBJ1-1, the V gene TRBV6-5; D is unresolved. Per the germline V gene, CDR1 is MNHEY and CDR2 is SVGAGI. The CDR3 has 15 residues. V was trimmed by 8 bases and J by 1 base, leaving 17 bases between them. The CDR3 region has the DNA TGTGCCAGCCGTTCGGGAAGTCTTACGAACACTGAAGCTTTCTTT. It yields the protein CASRSGSLTNTEAFF.